A selection of T cell receptor beta chains follows, all from one sample in a study of T cell responses to AZD1222 COVID-19 vaccine. Sequencing was performed with immunoSEQ multiplex PCR; in TCRdb, only in-frame clones are kept and a portion is missing. The data show 150,000 or so clones, about nine tenths seen once. Sequenced here: peripheral blood, sampled 28 days after the second AZD1222 dose. All receptors derive from an adult who received the AZD1222 COVID-19 vaccine. Both conserved end residues are part of each CDR3. A D gene is named only where the DNA matches it firmly. The size field is filled for only some rows; it gives once, few, many or a size class.

cdr3_aa cdr3_nt j_call d_call cdr3_length v_call clone_size
CASREEQGSGTPEAFF TGTGCCAGCAGAGAAGAACAGGGTTCCGGGACCCCTGAAGCTTTCTTT TRBJ1-1 . 16 TRBV6-1 .
CASSPVLAYNEQFF TGTGCCAGCTCACCTGTACTAGCCTACAATGAGCAGTTCTTC TRBJ2-1 . 14 TRBV18 .
CASSERAPMNTEAFF TGTGCCAGCAGTGAGAGGGCACCGATGAACACTGAAGCTTTCTTT TRBJ1-1 . 15 TRBV6-1 .
CASSLFSDGTEAFF TGTGCCAGCAGTTTATTTTCGGACGGCACTGAAGCTTTCTTT TRBJ1-1 . 14 TRBV27 .
CASRRSGGRNTEAFF TGTGCCAGCAGACGTAGTGGAGGGAGGAACACTGAAGCTTTCTTT TRBJ1-1 . 15 TRBV7-2 once
CASSAGNQPQHF TGTGCCAGCAGCGCAGGGAATCAGCCCCAGCATTTT TRBJ1-5 . 12 TRBV21-1 .
CASSARQGGYEQYF TGTGCCAGCAGCGCCCGACAGGGTGGTTACGAGCAGTACTTC TRBJ2-7 TRBD1 14 TRBV11-2 .
CSVAYRHTGELFF TGCAGCGTTGCTTACAGGCACACCGGGGAGCTGTTTTTT TRBJ2-2 . 13 TRBV29-1 .
CASTKDRGHHFEQYF TGTGCCAGCACCAAAGACAGGGGGCATCACTTCGAGCAGTACTTC TRBJ2-7 TRBD1 15 TRBV28 .
CASQIQETQYF TGCGCCAGTCAGATACAAGAGACCCAGTACTTC TRBJ2-5 . 11 TRBV5-1 .
CASRLALGPPNTEAFF TGTGCAAGTCGCTTAGCGCTGGGGCCCCCGAACACTGAAGCTTTCTTT TRBJ1-1 . 16 TRBV12-2 .
CASSSDRPRNTGELFF TGTGCCAGTAGTTCCGACAGGCCGAGGAACACCGGGGAGCTGTTTTTT TRBJ2-2 . 16 TRBV19 .
CASSRRVGRLSYNEQFF TGTGCCAGCAGCAGAAGAGTGGGGCGACTCTCCTACAATGAGCAGTTCTTC TRBJ2-1 . 17 TRBV13 .
CASNGLAAYNEQFF TGTGCCAGCAACGGACTAGCGGCATACAATGAGCAGTTCTTC TRBJ2-1 TRBD2 14 TRBV2 .
CSVMTDYGYTF TGCAGCGTTATGACAGATTATGGCTACACCTTC TRBJ1-2 . 11 TRBV29-1 few
CASSPPQGPPRAFF TGTGCCAGCTCACCACCACAGGGCCCCCCGAGAGCTTTCTTT TRBJ1-1 . 14 TRBV18 .
CASSVGTGEGYGYTF TGTGCCAGCAGCGTGGGGACAGGGGAGGGTTATGGCTACACCTTC TRBJ1-2 TRBD1 15 TRBV7-9 .
CASTPVSGRVETQYF TGTGCCAGTACACCTGTGAGCGGGAGGGTGGAGACCCAGTACTTC TRBJ2-5 TRBD2 15 TRBV19 .
CASKKGVSNQPQHF TGTGCCAGCAAAAAGGGCGTGAGCAATCAGCCCCAGCATTTT TRBJ1-5 . 14 TRBV2 .
CASTQNTGELFF TGTGCCAGCACTCAGAACACCGGGGAGCTGTTTTTT TRBJ2-2 . 12 TRBV6-5 .
CASSVLTPGELFF TGCGCCAGCAGCGTTCTTACTCCCGGGGAGCTGTTTTTT TRBJ2-2 . 13 TRBV5-1 .
CASLISVGGVRGYTF TGTGCCAGCCTAATCAGTGTCGGAGGGGTAAGGGGCTACACCTTC TRBJ1-2 . 15 TRBV7-9 .
CASSGTGGNTIYF TGTGCCAGCAGTGGGACGGGTGGAAACACCATATATTTT TRBJ1-3 . 13 TRBV2 .
CASSPGLADGELFF TGTGCCAGCTCACCGGGGCTAGCTGACGGGGAGCTGTTTTTT TRBJ2-2 . 14 TRBV18 .
CASSVRLRGTDTQYF TGTGCCAGCAGCGTGCGGCTGCGGGGCACAGATACGCAGTATTTT TRBJ2-3 . 15 TRBV9 .
CASSSHNEQFF TGTGCCAGCAGTTCGCACAATGAGCAGTTCTTC TRBJ2-1 . 11 TRBV6-5 .
CASSFSANYGYTF TGTGCCAGCAGTTTTTCAGCTAACTATGGCTACACCTTC TRBJ1-2 . 13 TRBV27 .
CASSAGYEQYF TGTGCCAGCAGTGCAGGGTACGAGCAGTACTTC TRBJ2-7 . 11 TRBV2 few
CASSLAGNNYNEQFF TGCGCCAGCAGCTTGGCAGGGAATAACTACAATGAGCAGTTCTTC TRBJ2-1 . 15 TRBV5-1 .
CTSSQKICEYAKNIQYF TGCACCAGCAGCCAAAAAATCTGCGAGTACGCCAAAAACATTCAGTACTTC TRBJ2-4 . 17 TRBV1 .
CSVGQRNTEAFF TGCAGCGTGGGACAGAGGAACACTGAAGCTTTCTTT TRBJ1-1 TRBD1 12 TRBV29-1 .
CASSGTGTGANVLTF TGTGCCAGCAGCGGTACCGGGACCGGGGCCAACGTCCTGACTTTC TRBJ2-6 . 15 TRBV5-4 .
CASSQTDSIYGYTF TGTGCCAGCAGCCAAACGGACAGCATCTATGGCTACACCTTC TRBJ1-2 . 14 TRBV3-1/TRBV3-2 .
CASSDRGYGYTF TGTGCCAGCAGCGACAGGGGGTATGGCTACACCTTC TRBJ1-2 TRBD1 12 TRBV12-3/TRBV12-4 .
CASSLGGLAGGNLYNEQFF TGTGCCAGCAGCTTAGGTGGACTAGCGGGAGGGAACTTGTACAATGAGCAGTTCTTC TRBJ2-1 TRBD2 19 TRBV7-9 .